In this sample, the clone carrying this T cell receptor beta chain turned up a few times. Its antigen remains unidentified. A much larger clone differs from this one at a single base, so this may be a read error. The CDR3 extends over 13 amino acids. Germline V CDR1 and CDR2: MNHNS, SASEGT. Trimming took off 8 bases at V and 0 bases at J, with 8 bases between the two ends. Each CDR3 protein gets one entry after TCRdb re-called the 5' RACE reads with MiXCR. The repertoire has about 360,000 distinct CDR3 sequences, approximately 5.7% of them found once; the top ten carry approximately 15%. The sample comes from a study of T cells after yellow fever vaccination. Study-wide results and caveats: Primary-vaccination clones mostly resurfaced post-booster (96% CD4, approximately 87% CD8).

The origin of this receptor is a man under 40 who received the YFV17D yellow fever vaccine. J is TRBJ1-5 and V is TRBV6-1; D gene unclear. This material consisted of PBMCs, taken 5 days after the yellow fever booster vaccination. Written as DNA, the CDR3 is TGTGCCAGCTGCCCGGATAGCAATCAGCCCCAGCATTTT. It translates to CASCPDSNQPQHF.